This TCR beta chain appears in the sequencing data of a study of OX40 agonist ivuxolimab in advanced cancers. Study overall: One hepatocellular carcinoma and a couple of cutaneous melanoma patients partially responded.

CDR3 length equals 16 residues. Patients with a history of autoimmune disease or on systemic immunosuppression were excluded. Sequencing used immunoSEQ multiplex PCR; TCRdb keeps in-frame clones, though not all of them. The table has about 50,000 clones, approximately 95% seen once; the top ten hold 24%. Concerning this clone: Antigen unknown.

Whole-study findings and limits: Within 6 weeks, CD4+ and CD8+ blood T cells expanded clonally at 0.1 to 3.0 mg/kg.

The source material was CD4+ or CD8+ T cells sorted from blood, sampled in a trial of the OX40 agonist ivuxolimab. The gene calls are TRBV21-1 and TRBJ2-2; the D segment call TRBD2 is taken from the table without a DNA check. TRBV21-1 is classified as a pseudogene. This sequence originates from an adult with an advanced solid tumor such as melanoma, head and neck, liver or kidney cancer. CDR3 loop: CASSKSERIETGELFF. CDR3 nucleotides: TGTGCCAGCAGCAAGAGCGAGAGGATTGAGACCGGGGAGCTGTTTTTT.